These 8 T cell receptor beta chains came from one sample sequenced in a study of Graves' ophthalmopathy and Graves' hyperthyroidism. The study amplified TCR beta CDR3 regions using RNA transcripts. First-round RT-PCR with HTBI primers preceded a second-round multiplex PCR. Each CDR3 protein is one row after TCRdb ran MiXCR on the multiplex PCR reads. The sample lists roughly 610,000 distinct CDR3 sequences, approximately 22% seen once, with more than 5.5% in the top ten. The sample comprised peripheral blood. Every receptor here comes from a woman aged 18-35 years with stable Graves' hyperthyroidism. Some clones in this sample may be carry-over from other donors' samples.

This sequence joins TRBV29-1 and TRBJ1-5; 9 bases agree with TRBD1. The germline gives CDR1 SQVTM, CDR2 ANQGSEA. J lost 9 bases, V lost 6 bases, and 12 bases had no gene match. The CDR3 runs to 14 residues. CDR3 amino acids: CSVVPGTGKGPQHF. CDR3 DNA sequence: TGCAGCGTCGTCCCCGGGACAGGGAAAGGGCCCCAGCATTTT.

This clonotype was seen repeatedly, ten times or more. In DNA, the CDR3 is TGTGCCAGCAGACCTGGTGGGACCAAGAATTACGAGCAGTACTTC. Protein sequence: CASRPGGTKNYEQYF. This chain uses TRBV6-1 with TRBJ2-7; D possibly matches TRBD1 or TRBD2 (5 bases each). Germline-derived CDR1 and CDR2 are MNHNS and SASEGT. The length of the CDR3 is 15 residues. Deletions cut 6 bases from V and 4 bases from J, with 19 bases between.

This clonotype has only a few counts. The chain has TRBV30 and TRBJ1-3; 7 bases line up with TRBD1. There are 15 residues in the CDR3. Germline V lookup: CDR1 GTSNPN, CDR2 SVGIG (reference sequence). With V trimmed by 5 bases and J by 5 bases, 12 bases remained unmatched. For the CDR3, the DNA is TGTGCCTGGTGGGACAGCGCGGTAGGGCGAAACACCATATATTTT. This encodes CAWWDSAVGRNTIYF. Full variable domain (rest looked up from reference TRBV30 and TRBJ1-3): SQTIHQWPATLVQPVGSPLSLECTVEGTSNPNLYWYRQAAGRGLQLLFYSVGIGQISSEVPQNLSASRPQDRQFILSSKKLLLSDSGFYLCAWWDSAVGRNTIYFGEGSWLTVV.

The chain uses TRBV27 and TRBJ2-4; D might be TRBD2 (6 bases). The CDR3 covers 13 residues. Germline lookup yields CDR1 MNHEY and CDR2 SMNVEV (reference sequence). V was clipped by 7 bases and J by 1 base, with 8 bases between them. The CDR3 loop reads CASTGRAKNIQYF. As DNA, the CDR3 is TGTGCCAGCACTGGGAGGGCCAAAAACATTCAGTACTTC.

In this sample, this clonotype turned up once. V usage is TRBV6-1 and J usage is TRBJ1-2; 12 nucleotides agree with TRBD1. CDR3 length: 14 amino acids. J was trimmed by 8 bases and V by 6 bases; bases with no gene match: 7. CDR1 and CDR2 (germline): MNHNS, SASEGT. This CDR3 reads CASRTGTGGVGYTF. In nucleotides, the CDR3 is TGTGCCAGCAGGACAGGGACAGGGGGCGTCGGCTACACCTTC.

This clonotype showed up many times. The rearrangement joins TRBV24-1 to TRBJ2-5, with TRBD1 matching over 7 bases. Trimming at V came to 7 bases and at J to 1 base, leaving 8 bases not matched to a gene. The CDR3 consists of 15 residues. The germline gives CDR1 KGHDR, CDR2 SFDVKD. The CDR3: CATSSGQDLQETQYF. In nucleotides, the CDR3 is TGTGCCACCAGCTCCGGACAGGATCTCCAAGAGACCCAGTACTTC.

This clonotype was counted at least ten times. The chain employs TRBV25-1 and TRBJ1-1; D is possibly TRBD1 (6 bases). The CDR3 loop spans 14 amino acids. V lost 1 base to trimming and J lost 6 bases, with 12 bases between them. Germline CDR1 reads MGHDK; CDR2 reads SYGVNS. The CDR3 is CASSELMGGAEAFF. CDR3 nucleotide sequence: TGTGCCAGCAGTGAATTAATGGGGGGCGCTGAAGCTTTCTTT.

The rearrangement uses TRBV29-1 and TRBJ2-7; D is ambiguous. This CDR3 has 14 residues. The germline V and J ends were trimmed by 1 base and 3 bases, with 13 bases remaining between them. The germline CDR1 and CDR2 sequences are SQVTM and ANQGSEA. CDR3 in DNA: TGCAGCGTTGAAGGGCAGGAATCCCTCTACGAGCAGTACTTC. This codes for CSVEGQESLYEQYF.